The 6 T cell receptor beta chains below all came from one sample that was sequenced in a study of blood T cell repertoires in COVID-19. TCRdb's table, derived via immunoSEQ multiplex PCR, lists solely in-frame clones and lacks some. The sample holds some 320,000 clones, around nine tenths seen once. Sequencing was done on a sample of PBMCs or T cells enriched from blood (not recorded which). The receptor source for this set is a woman younger than 45 who had been exposed to COVID-19.

This chain connects TRBV5-1 to TRBJ2-7; D might be TRBD1 (5 bases). Trimming stripped 4 bases from V and 3 bases from J, with 11 bases between. The CDR3 is made up of 13 amino acids. Germline V gene lookup returns CDR1 SGHRS and CDR2 YFSETQ. DNA for the CDR3: TGCGCCAGCAGCCCCCAGGGCCGCTACGAGCAGTACTTC. Its protein product is CASSPQGRYEQYF.

The rearrangement joins TRBV19 to TRBJ1-5, with D perhaps matching TRBD1 (5 bases). Germline CDR1 LNHDA, CDR2 SQIVND (reference sequence). The V end was cut by 6 bases, the J end by 9 bases, with 18 bases between. The CDR3 extends over 14 amino acids. The CDR3 sequence: CASSLTATSRPQHF. The CDR3 DNA is TGTGCCAGTAGCCTGACAGCCACGAGTAGGCCCCAGCATTTT.

V is TRBV29-1 and J is TRBJ1-5, with 7 bases identical to TRBD1. CDR1 and CDR2 (germline): SQVTM, ANQGSEA. This CDR3 comprises 17 residues. J was trimmed by 0 bases and V by 7 bases; bases with no gene match: 15. CDR3 sequence reads: CSATTGSYLYSNQPQHF. The CDR3 DNA follows: TGCAGCGCCACGACAGGGAGCTACCTCTATAGCAATCAGCCCCAGCATTTT.

The V gene is TRBV18, the J gene TRBJ1-6; D possibly corresponds to TRBD1 (5 bases). CDR3 length equals 13 residues. Trimming cost V 5 bases and J 6 bases, with 8 bases left between them. CDR1 and CDR2 from the germline V gene are KGHSH and LQKENI. CDR3 amino acids: CASSTTANSPLHF. CDR3 in DNA: TGTGCCAGCTCAACGACAGCTAATTCACCCCTCCACTTT.

V is TRBV11-3 and J is TRBJ2-3; 8 bases agree with TRBD1. Germline V CDR1 and CDR2: SGHNT, YENEEA. With V trimmed by 2 bases and J by 4 bases, 2 bases remained unmatched. The CDR3 has 14 residues. This CDR3 is CASSLQGAADTQYF. The CDR3 DNA sequence: TGTGCCAGCAGCTTACAGGGGGCCGCAGATACGCAGTATTTT.

The chain links TRBV19 to TRBJ2-7; TRBD2 agrees at 13 bases. Looked up from germline, CDR1 is LNHDA and CDR2 is SQIVND (reference sequence). The CDR3 runs to 16 residues. Trimming cost V 4 bases and J 2 bases; bases outside gene matches: 5. The CDR3 reads CASSKGLAGTTYEQYF. For the CDR3, the DNA is TGTGCCAGTAGTAAGGGACTAGCGGGGACTACCTACGAGCAGTACTTC. The full variable domain, with the rest looked up from reference TRBV19 and TRBJ2-7, is DGGITQSPKYLFRKEGQNVTLSCEQNLNHDAMYWYRQDPGQGLRLIYYSQIVNDFQKGDIAEGYSVSREKKESFPLTVTSAQKNPTAFYLCASSKGLAGTTYEQYFGPGTRLTVT.